The 24 T cell receptor beta chains listed next were all sequenced from one sample in a study of T-cell memory formation after mild COVID-19. TCRdb reanalysed the 5' RACE reads using MiXCR and keeps one entry per CDR3 protein. This sample has fewer than 650,000 distinct CDR3 sequences, with less than 25% found just once. The specimen sequenced was PBMCs or a T cell subset sorted from them (not recorded which). The receptors shown here come from an adult woman who had mild COVID-19 (a few samples of this study predate the infection). Cell type and time point are not known.

In this sample, this clonotype turned up a few times. V is TRBV24-1 and J is TRBJ1-2; TRBD1 is a possible D gene (5 bases). This CDR3 contains 14 residues. Trimming pared 4 bases from V and 5 bases from J, leaving 13 bases between. Germline-derived CDR1 and CDR2 are KGHDR and SFDVKD. CDR3 nucleotides: TGTGCCACCAGTGAACCGGGACGGCCATATGGCTACACCTTC. Protein product: CATSEPGRPYGYTF.

This clonotype was recorded many times. The V gene is TRBV12-3 or TRBV12-4, the J gene TRBJ1-2; D perhaps matches TRBD1 (6 bases). There are 15 residues in the CDR3. V was clipped by 6 bases and J by 2 bases, with 16 bases between them. CDR3 sequence reads: CASSRGRGQNYGYTF. Written as DNA, the CDR3 is TGTGCCAGCAGCCGAGGTCGGGGGCAGAACTATGGCTACACCTTC.

The chain has TRBV28 and TRBJ2-2; D perhaps matches TRBD2 (6 bases). V dropped 4 bases and J dropped 4 bases, with 10 bases sitting between them. The CDR3 totals 14 residues. CDR1 MDHEN and CDR2 SYDVKM come from the germline V gene. CDR3 nucleotide sequence: TGTGCCAGCAGTTCGCCGGGAGCCACCGGGGAGCTGTTTTTT. Residues: CASSSPGATGELFF.

This chain joins TRBV5-6 and TRBJ2-7; weak D call: TRBD2 (6 bases). The CDR3 is made up of 15 amino acids. V was trimmed by 0 bases and J by 5 bases, leaving 15 bases between them. Germline V CDR1 and CDR2: SGHDT, YYEEEE. The CDR3 DNA follows: TGTGCCAGCAGCTTGGCCGGGACTTATCTCAACGAGCAGTACTTC. This sequence encodes CASSLAGTYLNEQYF.

The J gene is TRBJ2-1, the V gene TRBV29-1, with D uncertain. The CDR3 loop spans 11 amino acids. The germline V and J ends were trimmed by 6 bases and 4 bases, with 7 bases remaining between them. The V gene's germline CDR1 is SQVTM and CDR2 ANQGSEA. CDR3 residues: CSVRKYNEQFF. CDR3 DNA sequence: TGCAGCGTCCGCAAATACAATGAGCAGTTCTTC.

A few counts support this clonotype. This chain links TRBV12-3 or TRBV12-4 with TRBJ2-7, with 11 nucleotides matching TRBD1. The J segment lost 5 bases and the V segment lost 5 bases, leaving 8 bases of the junction unmatched. CDR3 length equals 15 residues. CDR3 region: CASSPWTGGAHEQYF. CDR3 DNA sequence: TGTGCCAGCAGTCCCTGGACAGGGGGCGCTCACGAGCAGTACTTC.

This clonotype was seen only a few times. The CDR3 protein is CASSFRGRDNSPLHF. The CDR3 nucleotides are TGCGCCAGCAGCTTTCGGGGCAGGGACAATTCACCCCTCCACTTT. The rearrangement uses TRBV5-1 and TRBJ1-6; D is possibly TRBD1 (5 bases). V was trimmed by 2 bases and J by 7 bases, leaving 13 bases between them. Germline assignment: CDR1 SGHRS and CDR2 YFSETQ. CDR3 length: 15 amino acids.

The chain carries TRBV7-3 and TRBJ2-1, with 10 bases aligning to TRBD2. The trim removed 5 bases at V and 7 bases at J, leaving 11 bases unmatched. This CDR3 region has 16 residues. CDR1 and CDR2 from the germline V gene are SGHTA and FQGTGA. CDR3 DNA sequence: TGTGCCAGCAGCCCCCAAGGAGCGGGAGGGCCTAATGAGCAGTTCTTC. Translated, it gives CASSPQGAGGPNEQFF.

In this sample, this clonotype turned up a few times. The chain uses TRBV18 and TRBJ2-7; 12 bases agree with TRBD1. The germline V gene has CDR1 KGHSH and CDR2 LQKENI. CDR3 size: 16 residues. V was clipped by 2 bases and J by 4 bases; unmatched bases: 6. CDR3 region: CASSPGTGGAWYEQYF. CDR3 nucleotide sequence: TGTGCCAGCTCACCAGGGACAGGGGGCGCGTGGTACGAGCAGTACTTC.

This clonotype was counted at least ten times. The chain has TRBV10-3 and TRBJ2-7; 7 nucleotides line up with TRBD2. The CDR3 is made up of 15 amino acids. The J segment lost 3 bases and the V segment lost 0 bases, leaving 5 bases of the junction unmatched. Germline assignment: CDR1 ENHRY and CDR2 SYGVKD. This chain's CDR3 is CAISESVGGGYEQYF. The CDR3 DNA is TGTGCCATCAGTGAGTCCGTGGGGGGGGGCTACGAGCAGTACTTC.

This clonotype was seen only a few times. V and J are TRBV7-9 and TRBJ2-1, with D possibly matching TRBD1 (6 bases). V gave up 5 bases and J gave up 2 bases, with 16 bases separating them. This CDR3 region has 16 residues. Germline V CDR1 and CDR2: SEHNR, FQNEAQ (reference sequence). The CDR3: CASSHLQGKTYNEQFF. In nucleotides, the CDR3 is TGTGCCAGCAGCCACCTACAGGGAAAAACCTACAATGAGCAGTTCTTC.

This clonotype has more than one count but fewer than ten. The CDR3 nucleotides are TGTGCCAGCAGTTACGCATTCGGGTCCGGACAGGAAGAGACCCAGTACTTC. Its translation: CASSYAFGSGQEETQYF. This rearrangement joins TRBV6-6 to TRBJ2-5; 7 bases map to TRBD1. V dropped 2 bases and J dropped 3; count of bases not matched to a gene: 12. This CDR3 region has 17 residues. Germline V CDR1 and CDR2: MNHNY, SVGAGI (reference sequence).

The rearrangement joins TRBV20-1 to TRBJ2-2; 8 bases are shared with TRBD2. CDR3 size: 14 residues. Trimming removed 4 bases from V and 6 bases from J; junction bases left unmatched: 7. In germline, CDR1 is DFQATT, CDR2 SNEGSKA (reference sequence). The chain's CDR3 is CSATRTSPPGELFF. Written as DNA, the CDR3 is TGCAGTGCTACCCGGACTAGCCCTCCCGGGGAGCTGTTTTTT.

V gene TRBV21-1 combines with J gene TRBJ1-5; the table's TRBD1 call for D was not verified on the DNA. TRBV21-1 is classified as a pseudogene. The CDR3 is 14 amino acids. This CDR3 reads CATRDREGNQPQHF. The CDR3, as DNA: TGTGCCACCAGGGACAGGGAAGGCAATCAGCCCCAGCATTTT.

The V gene is TRBV7-6, the J gene TRBJ1-3, with 9 bases lining up with TRBD1. The V gene's germline CDR1 is SGHVS and CDR2 FNYEAQ. With V trimmed by 5 bases and J by 4 bases, 6 bases remained unmatched. The CDR3 covers 15 residues. This chain's CDR3 is CASSHTGGWGNTIYF. CDR3 nucleotides: TGTGCCAGCAGCCACACAGGGGGCTGGGGAAACACCATATATTTT. Full variable domain (missing parts from reference TRBV7-6 and TRBJ1-3): GAGVSQSPRYKVTKRGQDVALRCDPISGHVSLYWYRQALGQGPEFLTYFNYEAQQDKSGLPNDRFSAERPEGSISTLTIQRTEQRDSAMYRCASSHTGGWGNTIYFGEGSWLTVV.

This chain uses TRBV19 with TRBJ1-5; 7 positions agree with TRBD1. V shed 5 bases and J 8 bases; nucleotides not matched to a gene: 12. Germline-derived CDR1 and CDR2 are LNHDA and SQIVND (reference sequence). The CDR3 contains 15 residues. CDR3 loop: CASSPRDSPREPQHF. The CDR3, as DNA: TGTGCCAGTAGTCCCCGGGACAGTCCGCGGGAGCCCCAGCATTTT.

In its sample, this clonotype was seen a few times. The chain links TRBV19 to TRBJ1-1; D is perhaps TRBD1 (5 bases). CDR1 and CDR2 (germline): LNHDA, SQIVND (reference sequence). This CDR3 comprises 14 residues. With 9 bases removed from V and 4 bases from J, the gap between germline ends came to 18 bases. The CDR3 region is CASRGGSGSTEAFF. The CDR3 coding sequence is TGTGCCAGCCGGGGGGGGTCGGGGAGCACTGAAGCTTTCTTT.

This chain joins TRBV7-9 and TRBJ1-5, with a possible D match to TRBD1 (5 bases). Trimming took off 0 bases at V and 0 bases at J, with 6 bases between the two ends. The V gene's germline CDR1 is SEHNR and CDR2 FQNEAQ (reference sequence). CDR3 length: 15 residues. CDR3 in DNA: TGTGCCAGCAGCTTAGCGCAGGGTAGCAATCAGCCCCAGCATTTT. Amino acids: CASSLAQGSNQPQHF.

In this sample, this clonotype turned up many times. The chain links TRBV27 to TRBJ2-1, with D maybe TRBD1 (6 bases). The V end was cut by 5 bases, the J end by 15 bases, with 20 bases between. From germline, CDR1 is MNHEY and CDR2 SMNVEV (reference sequence). The CDR3 covers 13 residues. For the CDR3, the DNA is TGTGCCAGCAGTCAGTCACCGCAGGGGCTCCGGTTCTTC. Translation gives CASSQSPQGLRFF.

The chain is built from TRBV29-1 and TRBJ1-2; 9 nucleotides line up with TRBD1. The CDR3 consists of 12 residues. V trimming: 7 bases; J trimming: 8 bases; junction bases outside the gene matches: 8. Germline V gene lookup returns CDR1 SQVTM and CDR2 ANQGSEA. CDR3 amino acids: CSARTGAGGYTF. In nucleotides, the CDR3 is TGCAGCGCCCGGACAGGGGCTGGAGGCTACACCTTC.

The chain joins TRBV6-6 to TRBJ2-1; a possible D gene is TRBD2 (6 bases). The CDR3 has 14 residues. CDR1 MNHNY and CDR2 SVGAGI come from the germline V gene (reference sequence). Trimming shortened V by 0 bases and J by 8 bases, and 11 bases separated the two germline ends. The CDR3: CASSYSGSYDEQFF. The CDR3 bases are TGTGCCAGCAGTTACTCCGGGAGTTACGATGAGCAGTTCTTC.

This clonotype was counted between two and nine times. The rearrangement uses TRBV6-2 or TRBV6-3 and TRBJ2-5, with TRBD1 matching 10 bases. The germline V gene encodes CDR1 MNHEY and CDR2 SVGEGT. J was trimmed by 1 base and V by 6 bases; bases with no gene match: 8. The CDR3 totals 16 residues. CDR3 nucleotides: TGTGCCAGCAGGCGACAGGGGGCGGTGATCCAAGAGACCCAGTACTTC. Translated, it gives CASRRQGAVIQETQYF.

The chain employs TRBV5-5 and TRBJ2-5, with no clear D. V was shortened by 0 bases and J by 5 bases, with 11 bases between the two germline ends. The CDR3 consists of 14 residues. Germline V gives CDR1 SGHKS, CDR2 YYEKEE (reference sequence). The CDR3 DNA reads TGTGCCAGCAGCTTGGTAGCTAATTGGGAGACCCAGTACTTC. Translating gives CASSLVANWETQYF.

This clonotype was recorded a few times. V is TRBV20-1 and J is TRBJ2-3; 10 nucleotides line up with TRBD2. The CDR3 has 14 residues. Germline values: CDR1 DFQATT, CDR2 SNEGSKA (reference sequence). Here the CDR3 DNA reads TGCAGCTTTCTTAGCGGGGGGCTCACAGATACGCAGTATTTT. It is translated as CSFLSGGLTDTQYF.